This TCR beta chain was sequenced for a study of blood T cell repertoires in COVID-19. Sequencing used immunoSEQ multiplex PCR; TCRdb keeps in-frame clones, though not all of them. The table has about 95,000 clones, 84% seen once. Losses at the gene ends were 4 bases for V and 0 bases for J; bases not matched to a gene: 5. Per germline, CDR1 SQVTM and CDR2 ANQGSEA. CDR3 length equals 16 residues. The TCR originated in a human donor in a cohort sampled during active COVID-19. V gene TRBV29-1 combines with J gene TRBJ2-6, with 8 bases that match TRBD1. Material: peripheral blood. Here the CDR3 reads CSVVGQGTSGANVLTF. CDR3 coding DNA: TGCAGCGTTGTTGGACAGGGCACCTCTGGGGCCAACGTCCTGACTTTC.